Below, 20 T cell receptor beta chains from the same sample are listed, as sequenced in a study of CD4 T cells in relation to SARS-CoV-2 and coronaviruses. For these TCRs, the target antigens are not known. Libraries were prepared by immunoSEQ multiplex PCR; TCRdb keeps only in-frame clonotypes and omits some of them. Altogether more than 25,000 clones are present, 72% being singletons, with the ten largest covering roughly an eighth. The unexposed donors gave CD4+ T cells in about 2010-2019, prior to COVID-19. Isolation of CD4+ T cells took place after about 9 days in culture. The sample comprised CD4+ T cells from PBMCs, cultured in vitro. Receptors originate from a human donor in good health.

This clone was detected once. The rearrangement joins TRBV4-2 to TRBJ2-7; D is unresolved. From germline, CDR1 is LGHNA and CDR2 YNFKEQ. Trimming left V 0 bases short and J 3 bases short, with 12 bases between. The CDR3 runs to 15 residues. CDR3 sequence reads: CASSQDRIPFYEQYF. The CDR3 region has the DNA TGTGCCAGCAGCCAAGATCGGATTCCTTTCTACGAGCAGTACTTC.

J is TRBJ2-1 and V is TRBV20-1; D not resolved. There are 13 residues in the CDR3. Trimming pared 3 bases from V and 7 bases from J, leaving 13 bases between. The germline CDR1 and CDR2 sequences are DFQATT and SNEGSKA (reference sequence). CDR3 amino acids: CSASGSALNEQFF. DNA for the CDR3: TGCAGTGCTAGTGGGTCCGCCTTAAATGAGCAGTTCTTC.

V is TRBV7-2 and J is TRBJ2-2, with D possibly being TRBD1 or TRBD2 (5 bases each). V was trimmed by 2 bases and J by 5 bases, leaving 9 bases between them. The CDR3 length is 14 residues. Per the germline V gene, CDR1 is SGHTA and CDR2 is FQGNSA. In DNA form, the CDR3 reads TGTGCCAGCAGCTTATTTGAGGGGACCGGGGAGCTGTTTTTT. It yields the protein CASSLFEGTGELFF.

This clone was found a few times. The V gene is TRBV7-2, the J gene TRBJ2-2; 7 bases map to TRBD1. Germline V gives CDR1 SGHTA, CDR2 FQGNSA. The CDR3 is 16 amino acids. Unmatched junction bases numbered 4, after V lost 3 bases and J lost 0 bases. The CDR3: CASSLRGQANTGELFF. As DNA, the CDR3 is TGTGCCAGCAGCTTGAGGGGGCAGGCGAACACCGGGGAGCTGTTTTTT.

The chain recombines TRBV11-2 with TRBJ2-7; no clear D. The V and J ends lost 4 bases and 8 bases respectively, with 12 bases between them. This CDR3 region has 12 residues. Germline V lookup: CDR1 SGHAT, CDR2 FQNNGV. CDR3 sequence reads: CASSSSIGKQYF. The CDR3 DNA reads TGTGCCAGCAGCTCTAGTATTGGGAAGCAGTACTTC.

The rearrangement links TRBV5-6 to TRBJ2-7; D remains ambiguous. V was shortened by 4 bases and J by 2 bases, with 13 bases between the two germline ends. The germline gives CDR1 SGHDT, CDR2 YYEEEE. The CDR3 consists of 14 residues. The CDR3 region is CASSVDIIPYEQYF. As DNA, the CDR3 is TGTGCCAGCAGCGTAGACATTATCCCCTACGAGCAGTACTTC.

The J gene is TRBJ2-2, the V gene TRBV7-7, with 9 bases matching TRBD1. CDR3 length: 16 amino acids. V trimming: 5 bases; J trimming: 3 bases; junction bases outside the gene matches: 7. Germline V gene lookup returns CDR1 SSHAT and CDR2 FNYEAQ (reference sequence). CDR3 loop: CASSTGQGTHTGELFF. The CDR3 coding sequence is TGTGCCAGCAGCACCGGACAGGGGACTCACACCGGGGAGCTGTTTTTT.

This clone was found a few times. This chain uses TRBV5-1 with TRBJ1-2; a possible D gene is TRBD1 (5 bases). Germline V lookup: CDR1 SGHRS, CDR2 YFSETQ. Trimming cost V 5 bases and J 4 bases, with 12 bases left between them. The CDR3 consists of 13 residues. CDR3 DNA sequence: TGCGCCAGCAGGGGAACAGGCAGCTATGGCTACACCTTC. This gives the protein CASRGTGSYGYTF.

V gene TRBV5-4 combines with J gene TRBJ2-5, with 8 nucleotides matching TRBD1. The CDR3 length is 14 residues. The germline V gene has CDR1 SGHNT and CDR2 YYREEE (reference sequence). The ends lost 5 bases at V and 5 bases at J; junction bases unmatched: 8. Here the CDR3 reads CASREQGDQETQYF. As DNA, the CDR3 is TGTGCCAGCAGGGAACAGGGGGATCAGGAGACCCAGTACTTC.

This sequence joins TRBV6-5 and TRBJ1-4, with D possibly matching TRBD1 (6 bases). Germline V gene data show CDR1 as MNHEY and CDR2 as SVGAGI. Trimming stripped 0 bases from V and 8 bases from J, with 13 bases between. The CDR3 totals 15 residues. CDR3 residues: CASSYSYRVYEKLFF. CDR3 sequence (DNA): TGTGCCAGCAGTTACTCGTACAGGGTTTACGAAAAACTGTTTTTT.

This clone was seen just once. The J gene is TRBJ2-5, the V gene TRBV29-1; D might be TRBD1 or TRBD2, each matching 6 bases. V lost 6 bases and J 6 bases, leaving 17 bases between the germline ends. The CDR3 sequence is 13 residues long. Germline CDR1 and CDR2: SQVTM and ANQGSEA. The CDR3 loop reads CSVDTGGGKTQYF. The CDR3 DNA reads TGCAGCGTCGACACCGGGGGCGGCAAGACCCAGTACTTC.

V and J are TRBV9 and TRBJ2-3; TRBD2 agrees at 10 bases. Germline CDR1 and CDR2: SGDLS and YYNGEE. The CDR3 loop spans 16 amino acids. Trimming removed 0 bases from V and 1 base from J; junction bases left unmatched: 2. The CDR3 sequence is CASSVGLAGGTDTQYF. CDR3 bases: TGTGCCAGCAGCGTAGGCCTAGCGGGGGGCACAGATACGCAGTATTTT.

V is TRBV7-8 and J is TRBJ1-6, with TRBD1 matching over 7 bases. J was trimmed by 9 bases and V by 4 bases; bases with no gene match: 9. This CDR3 contains 15 residues. Per germline, CDR1 SGHVS and CDR2 FQNEAQ. Here the CDR3 DNA reads TGTGCCAGCAGCTCGACACAGGGGTGGGTTTCACCCCTCCACTTT. Residues: CASSSTQGWVSPLHF.

The genes are TRBV3-1 (or the pseudogene TRBV3-2) and TRBJ2-6; D might be TRBD1 or TRBD2, each matching 5 bases. Germline CDR1 reads LGHDT; CDR2 reads YNNKEL (reference sequence). V dropped 4 bases and J dropped 0 bases, with 13 bases sitting between them. This CDR3 has 17 residues. This CDR3 reads CASSRGSGRSGANVLTF. The CDR3 DNA sequence: TGTGCCAGCAGCCGAGGGTCGGGGCGCTCTGGGGCCAACGTCCTGACTTTC.

The chain combines TRBV4-3 with TRBJ2-4; D gene unclear. The CDR3 contains 15 residues. Deletions cut 2 bases from V and 5 bases from J, with 13 bases between. CDR1 and CDR2 (germline): LGHNA, YSLEER. The CDR3 here is CASSQSSGRQNIQYF. CDR3 DNA: TGCGCCAGCAGCCAAAGCTCGGGCCGTCAAAACATTCAGTACTTC.

Note on this clone: The same CDR3 is also encoded by other DNA sequences in this sample. The chain is built from TRBV9 and TRBJ2-2, with 9 bases that match TRBD1. This CDR3 spans 15 amino acids. Germline CDR1 reads SGDLS; CDR2 reads YYNGEE. V trimming: 0 bases; J trimming: 5 bases; junction bases outside the gene matches: 2. CDR3 region: CASSVGTGVTGELFF. The DNA for the CDR3 is TGTGCCAGCAGCGTAGGGACAGGGGTTACCGGGGAGCTGTTTTTT.

The chain couples TRBV5-6 to TRBJ1-6; D ambiguous. V lost 1 base to trimming and J lost 1 base, with 3 bases between them. This CDR3 contains 14 residues. CDR1 SGHDT and CDR2 YYEEEE come from the germline V gene. This chain's CDR3 is CASSLLSYNSPLHF. Written as DNA, the CDR3 is TGTGCCAGCAGCTTGCTTTCCTATAATTCACCCCTCCACTTT.

The V and J genes are TRBV19 and TRBJ1-4; D is undetermined. Trimming took 5 bases from V and 7 from J, leaving 14 bases between them. The CDR3 totals 14 residues. Germline V gene lookup returns CDR1 LNHDA and CDR2 SQIVND (reference sequence). The CDR3 reads CASSSRAAGEKLFF. DNA of the CDR3: TGTGCCAGTAGTTCCCGGGCCGCCGGTGAAAAACTGTTTTTT.

The V gene is TRBV28, the J gene TRBJ2-7, with TRBD2 matching 11 bases. The CDR3 is made up of 17 amino acids. Germline V gene lookup returns CDR1 MDHEN and CDR2 SYDVKM. J gave up 2 bases and V 4 bases, and 10 bases lay outside the gene matches. The CDR3: CASSSFRGLAGTYEQYF. The CDR3 DNA reads as TGTGCCAGCAGTTCCTTCCGAGGACTAGCGGGTACCTACGAGCAGTACTTC.

The chain is built from TRBV19 and TRBJ1-2; D is uncertain. Germline-derived CDR1 and CDR2 are LNHDA and SQIVND (reference sequence). The CDR3 extends over 14 amino acids. With 6 bases removed from V and 4 bases from J, the gap between germline ends came to 15 bases. This chain's CDR3 is CASSTASLGYGYTF. The CDR3 DNA follows: TGTGCCAGTAGCACAGCCTCCCTTGGCTATGGCTACACCTTC. The entire variable domain, with the rest obtained from reference TRBV19 and TRBJ1-2, is as follows: DGGITQSPKYLFRKEGQNVTLSCEQNLNHDAMYWYRQDPGQGLRLIYYSQIVNDFQKGDIAEGYSVSREKKESFPLTVTSAQKNPTAFYLCASSTASLGYGYTFGSGTRLTVV.